This T cell receptor beta chain was captured by sequencing in a study of cytomegalovirus exposure and HLA in healthy donors (dated by TCRdb to the late 2010s). Background on the whole study: An earlier analysis of roughly 630 of the donors reported roughly 300 Gb of sequence data and some 100 million unique TCR beta sequences from roughly 200 million T cells. An early release that covered some 630 HLA-typed donors contained 300 to 350 gigabases of sequencing data and about 93 million unique TCR sequences. Of the 398 genotyped donors, less than 85% were placed in the genetic ancestry cluster associated with self-reported Caucasian donors. The study was designed to test whether signatures of past pathogen exposure could be identified by cataloging public T cell receptors. The T cell repertoires of 666 subjects were profiled by immunosequencing and related to cytomegalovirus serostatus. In addition to the first cohort of 666 subjects, a separate validation cohort of 120 different subjects was used. To predict cytomegalovirus infection status, the study brought together high-throughput TCR immunosequencing, statistical association of individual TCRs with disease status, and machine learning. In a later analysis, previously published TCR beta repertoires from more than 500 donors were re-analyzed and high-resolution HLA genotyping was added so that TCR occurrence patterns could be studied. The later analysis used no new phenotypic data to find candidate immune exposures, relying instead on TCR beta sequences and their occurrence across donors. An earlier analysis of fewer than 700 of the donors applied high-throughput TCR beta sequencing to assess whether each TCR beta V gene segment acted as functional or pseudogenic. Alongside the repertoire data, information on donor age, sex, ethnicity and CMV serostatus was compiled. A later genetic analysis took genome-wide SNP genotypes for about three fifths of the 666 donors and used that subset as a discovery cohort. All discovery cohort repertoires had been generated on a single sequencing platform. Both class I and class II loci were covered by HLA typing, at four-digit resolution. The number of typed donors differed by locus: roughly 620-630 for A, B, C, DRB1 and DQB1; 522 for DQA1; 600 to 610 for DPA1; and roughly 450 for DPB1. Five DR-DQ haplotypes were handled as single units for association and clustering because linkage in the cohort was strong. Among about 410 genotyped donors of the cohort, an average of approximately 200,000 unique TCR beta nucleotide sequences was sequenced per donor, of which about 18% were non-productive.

The cohort was made up of about 670 healthy bone marrow donors. At the time of sampling, every cohort member was nominally healthy, though immune exposures that went unrecorded were likely present. The donor was CMV seropositive and was included in the group of 289 seropositive cohort members. Each donor provided a peripheral blood sample, and peripheral blood mononuclear cells were used for TCR beta sequencing. The Qiagen DNeasy Blood Extraction Kit was used to extract genomic DNA from the blood cell samples. Results the study describes overall, beyond this receptor: According to a later analysis, TCR association rates differed among HLA loci, with DRB1 alleles showing the most associated TCRs and HLA-C alleles showing the fewest. In a later genetic analysis, fewer N-insertions in productive TCRs were reported among donors in an Asian-associated ancestry cluster than the roughly 700-donor mean. Cytomegalovirus status was reported to be diagnosed by the classifier with high specificity and sensitivity in both the original and validation cohorts. An earlier analysis of approximately 530 of the donors showed that most TCR beta V segments appeared in productive rearrangements either about 87% or about 30% of the time, which broadly matched IMGT annotations. In vitro tests confirmed that three of the cytomegalovirus-associated TCR beta chains recognize cytomegalovirus antigens. The study gave a list of more than 150 TCR beta chains associated with cytomegalovirus. Some IMGT-functional V segments, including TRBV6-2 and TRBV6-3, could not be told apart with the 87-base-pair reads, so those segments were excluded. When HLA alleles, especially DR and DQ, strongly co-occurred, TCR associations were difficult to assign to individual alleles. The authors suggested that the approach could potentially be generalized to other disease states and immunological phenotypes. Specific HLA alleles were associated with 16,951 TCR beta sequences at a false discovery rate of 0.05 in a later analysis. A later analysis found that HLA-associated TCR beta chains were more clonally expanded and had lower generation probabilities than equally common non-associated chains. A later analysis reported that several top co-occurrence clusters appeared linked to parvovirus B19, influenza, CMV and Epstein-Barr virus. Because HLA typing was missing for some donors at each locus, association tests included only the typed subset. An association between a missense DCLRE1C variant and V-gene and J-gene trimming of TCR beta chains was found in a later genetic analysis and replicated in an independent cohort. Correlated functional status among segregating V segments might reflect linkage disequilibrium, but an unknown experimental factor could not be ruled out. Roughly uniform sequencing depth across donors was assumed in presence/absence analyses, although this assumption may not hold. Because counts were too low, roughly 18 rarely observed V segments, including chromosome 9 orphons, were left out of the earlier analysis of about 500 of the donors. In this cohort, only TCR beta chains were sequenced, and detectable features were limited by the absence of alpha or paired-chain data. Across donors, most TCR sequences were observed very rarely, whereas some public TCRs were present in many individuals. The only immune exposure information available for the cohort was CMV serostatus. A further reported finding was that TCR beta sequences accurately predicted the HLA-A and HLA-B alleles for most subjects in the first cohort. A group of highly shared sequence variants was considered likely to be a technical artifact of the sequencing pipeline. According to a later analysis, most CMV-associated TCR beta chains appeared to be HLA-restricted, and the HLA associations seemed to be driven largely by CMV exposure.

Libraries were prepared through the immunoSEQ multiplex PCR assay. For the multiplex PCR, a mixture combining 60 forward primers for TCR Vbeta segments and 13 reverse primers for TCR Jbeta segments was used. The CDR3 region of rearranged TCR beta genes was amplified from genomic DNA with a multiplex PCR assay. Amplified TCR beta libraries were sequenced as 87-base-pair reads on the Illumina HiSeq System. Per the authors' processing: A later analysis tallied around 82 million unique TCR beta chains across the 550 to 850 repertoires, and approximately 12 million of those chains were shared by two or more donors. To remove PCR and sequencing errors, raw reads were error-corrected and collapsed into unique sequences using a nearest-neighbor algorithm that merged closely related sequences. To assign V, D and J gene segments, CDR3 sequences were aligned to IMGT reference sequences. Each retained sequence needed at least a six-nucleotide match to both a V gene segment and a J gene segment. A rearrangement counted as productive if the CDR3 had no stop codons and remained in frame with V and J, and every other rearrangement counted as non-productive. Following IMGT convention, CDR3 was defined as the stretch from the second conserved V-encoded cysteine up to the conserved J-encoded phenylalanine. The earlier analysis of 450 to 750 of the donors excluded any sequence lacking an unambiguous match to a single V gene segment. In an earlier analysis of 587 of the donors, a V segment was called functional when productive rearrangements were above 56.7%, and segregating when the standard deviation between donors exceeded 5%. A statistical classification framework was built for diagnosing cytomegalovirus status from the catalog of TCR beta chain sequences. In a later analysis, TCR nucleotide sequences were compared against IMGT/GENE-DB human TR gene sequences so that V and J genes could be assigned. The TCRdist pipeline was used in a later analysis to assign CDR3 sequences and most-parsimonious VDJ recombination scenarios. In a later analysis, every TCR beta chain was defined by the combination of its CDR3 amino acid sequence and its V-gene family, and reads without a unique V-gene family were dropped. A later analysis removed 500 to 600 highly shared, low-generation-probability nucleotide sequences to deal with suspected cross-contamination and a sequencing artifact. For each public chain, a later analysis derived a clonal expansion index from normalized ranks of inferred template counts within each repertoire. A later analysis computed generation probabilities with a VDJ recombination model fitted to out-of-frame rearrangements, and checked the results against IGoR. In a later analysis, TCR-TCR, TCR-HLA and TCR-CMV co-occurrence was scored with hypergeometric tests, and a repertoire-size bias correction was applied to TCR pairs. In a later analysis, false discovery rates were estimated by permuting HLA or CMV assignments 20 times. In a later analysis, co-occurring TCRs were grouped with DBSCAN, and TCRdist sequence similarity was added when clustering was performed within HLA-allele-positive subsets. Repertoires with fewer than 30,000 or more than 120,000 public chains, plus five repertoires with anomalous nucleotide sharing, were excluded from co-occurrence clustering. TCRdb took over this immuneACCESS table, retaining in-frame rearrangements with V and J assigned. Such tables are incomplete; in checked studies, under half of the missing clones stem from an unresolved V gene, and the remainder is unexplained. The DNA was the basis for D and trimming; V, J and clone size are from that table. The sample table shows roughly 140,000 clones, and under 70% are seen once. Over 2.5% of the sample is in the top ten clones.

The CDR3 runs 16 amino acids, cysteine and phenylalanine included. Just CDR3 DNA is preserved here, 48 bases in frame from base 1. CDR1 and CDR2 are read off the germline V gene (reference sequence) as MNHEY and SMNVEV. The V end loses 11 bases and the J end loses 0 bases, and a stretch of 19 bases separates them. A word on this clone: No cognate antigen has been identified for it. Base quality data are lacking; no much larger clone is found one base away.

The clonotype was recovered from a woman younger than 45 in good health and CMV-seropositive. The chain is made from TRBV27 and TRBJ1-4; TRBD1 might be the D gene, on 5 matching bases. Sequences were obtained from PBMCs. The DNA reads TGTGCCGCGGGGTCCTTGCGGGGCGCAACTAATGAAAAACTGTTTTTT. Translated, it gives CAAGSLRGATNEKLFF.